In its sample, the clone carrying this T cell receptor beta chain was seen a few times. Antigen unknown. These data belong to a study of vaccination effects on CD4 cells after COVID-19. Expansion with viral peptide pools was applied to antigen-specific CD4+ T cells by the ViraFEST assay prior to sequencing. Isolating CD4+ T cells followed approximately 10 days of culture. Two-dose vaccination with either BNT162b2 or mRNA-1273 was given to the participants. The CDR3 is 13 residues long. Germline CDR1 reads MNHEY; CDR2 reads SVGAGI. The ends were cut back, 5 bases at V and 2 bases at J, with 9 bases in the middle. Repertoires were generated with immunoSEQ multiplex PCR, while TCRdb's copy carries only in-frame clones and drops some. The sample lists tens of thousands of clones, around three quarters occurring once.

The clonotype comes from a human donor who received a COVID-19 vaccine. The rearrangement joins TRBV6-5 to TRBJ1-1, with D perhaps TRBD1 (5 bases). The sequences come from CD4+ T cells from PBMCs cultured with HCoV-229E spike peptides, collected after COVID-19 vaccination. As DNA, the CDR3 is TGTGCCAGCAGTCGACAGCAAAACACTGAAGCTTTCTTT. Translated: CASSRQQNTEAFF.